This TCR beta chain was retrieved from a study of T cell responses to AZD1222 COVID-19 vaccine. Across the study: Analysis merged second doses at about 4 or about 12 weeks. Study findings and constraints: AZD1222 recipients seropositive at baseline numbered only six or seven. Distributed over spike, vaccine-associated CD4 TCRs predominated at 160-218 and 743-854. A reported finding is that nearly half of spike-specific TCRs target unmutated variant regions.

A remark on this clone: Antigen unknown.

The method was immunoSEQ multiplex PCR; TCRdb's version includes in-frame clones alone and lacks a portion of them. The table records about 67,000 clones, around four fifths of them present only once. The CDR3 extends over 15 amino acids. With 4 bases clipped from V and 7 bases from J, the junction kept 14 bases outside the gene matches. The germline V gene encodes CDR1 SGHRS and CDR2 YFSETQ. V usage is TRBV5-1 and J usage is TRBJ2-7; 7 nucleotides line up with TRBD1. The sample here was peripheral blood, taken on day 0 of AZD1222 vaccination. The clonotype was recovered from an adult in good health. CDR3 in DNA: TGCGCCAGCAGCCCTTCCGGGACAGTCGTACGAGAGCAGTACTTC. As protein: CASSPSGTVVREQYF. Drawing the rest from reference TRBV5-1 and TRBJ2-7, the complete variable domain is KAGVTQTPRYLIKTRGQQVTLSCSPISGHRSVSWYQQTPGQGLQFLFEYFSETQRNKGNFPGRFSGRQFSNSRSEMNVSTLELGDSALYLCASSPSGTVVREQYFGPGTRLTVT.